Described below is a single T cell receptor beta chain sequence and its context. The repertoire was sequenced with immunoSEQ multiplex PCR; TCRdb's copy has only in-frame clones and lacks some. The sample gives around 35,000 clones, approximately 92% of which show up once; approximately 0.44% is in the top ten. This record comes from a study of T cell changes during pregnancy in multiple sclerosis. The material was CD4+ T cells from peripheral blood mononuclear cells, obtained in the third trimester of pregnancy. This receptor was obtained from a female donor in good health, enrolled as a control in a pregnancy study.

CDR3 nucleotides: TGTGCCAGCTCACCACCGGTGGCCAGGGATCACTATGGCTACACCTTC. Its protein product is CASSPPVARDHYGYTF. This chain connects TRBV18 to TRBJ1-2, with D maybe TRBD1 (5 bases). V was trimmed by 0 bases and J by 3 bases, leaving 14 bases between them. Germline CDR1 and CDR2: KGHSH and LQKENI. The CDR3 sequence is 16 residues long. The full variable domain, in which reference TRBV18 and TRBJ1-2 provide the parts outside the CDR3, is NAGVMQNPRHLVRRRGQEARLRCSPMKGHSHVYWYRQLPEEGLKFMVYLQKENIIDESGMPKERFSAEFPKEGPSILRIQQVVRGDSAAYFCASSPPVARDHYGYTFGSGTRLTVV.